These 5 T cell receptor beta chains came from one sample sequenced in a study of beta chain features in type 1 diabetes. These receptors are not linked to any known antigen. Study outcomes and limitations: Among patients with Type 1 diabetes, TCRB CDR3s were moderately but significantly shorter in every one of the four CD4+ subsets.

Every bit of the isolated RNA underwent reverse transcription, so sequencing read expressed TCRB transcripts. TCRdb keeps only in-frame clones here, not all; method: immunoSEQ multiplex PCR. Here the sample spans 640,000 or so clones, 10% to 15% being singletons. The sample consisted of naive CD4+ T cells from blood. Every receptor here comes from a man between 18 and 35 years old with type 1 diabetes.

The chain links TRBV2 to TRBJ2-7; D not resolved. This CDR3 spans 11 amino acids. V dropped 2 bases and J dropped 6 bases, with 5 bases sitting between them. CDR1 and CDR2 (germline): SNHLY, FYNNEI. As DNA, the CDR3 is TGTGCCAGCAGTGAATGGGGCGAGCAGTACTTC. Amino acids: CASSEWGEQYF. Based on the CDR3 plus reference TRBV2 and TRBJ2-7, the full variable domain is EPEVTQTPSHQVTQMGQEVILRCVPISNHLYFYWYRQILGQKVEFLVSFYNNEISEKSEIFDDQFSVERPDGSNFTLKIRSTKLEDSAMYFCASSEWGEQYFGPGTRLTVT.

This clone was observed a few times. The chain combines TRBV7-3 with TRBJ2-3; D gene unclear. The CDR3 covers 12 residues. The V end was cut by 4 bases, the J end by 7 bases, with 9 bases between. The V gene's germline CDR1 is SGHTA and CDR2 FQGTGA. For the CDR3, the DNA is TGTGCCAGCAGCTCTGGAAGCTATACGCAGTATTTT. This encodes CASSSGSYTQYF.

This clone has a handful of counts. V usage is TRBV19 and J usage is TRBJ1-1, with a possible D match to TRBD1 (5 bases). This CDR3 is built from 15 residues. Trimming removed 6 bases at V and 0 bases at J, with 14 bases between. Germline V CDR1 and CDR2: LNHDA, SQIVND (reference sequence). The CDR3 spells CASSPWGEVNTEAFF. The CDR3 DNA follows: TGTGCCAGTAGCCCCTGGGGCGAAGTGAACACTGAAGCTTTCTTT.

This clone was detected only a few times. The chain recombines TRBV19 with TRBJ2-2; 9 bases agree with TRBD1. V shed 6 bases, J shed 5 bases, and the junction held 4 bases outside the gene matches. Germline V gene lookup returns CDR1 LNHDA and CDR2 SQIVND (reference sequence). CDR3 length: 14 amino acids. CDR3 bases: TGTGCCAGTAGGACGACAGGGGGGACCGGGGAGCTGTTTTTT. This translates into CASRTTGGTGELFF.

A few counts support this clone. The genes are TRBV30 and TRBJ1-1, with TRBD1 matching 10 bases. CDR1 GTSNPN and CDR2 SVGIG come from the germline V gene (reference sequence). With 5 bases clipped from V and 3 bases from J, the junction kept 3 bases outside the gene matches. This CDR3 spans 13 amino acids. The chain's CDR3 is CAWGQGVYTEAFF. The CDR3 DNA reads as TGTGCCTGGGGACAGGGGGTCTACACTGAAGCTTTCTTT.